Sequencing of this T cell receptor (beta chain) was carried out in a study of PD-L1 blockade in urothelial cancer. Using immunoSEQ multiplex PCR, the repertoire was profiled, and TCRdb retains in-frame clones only, with some absent. The sample shows roughly 36,000 clones, around 89% of them seen only once. After removal of 6 bases from V and 8 bases from J, the junction contained 17 bases not matched to a gene. The CDR3 runs 17 residues. Germline V gene lookup returns CDR1 SGHAT and CDR2 FQNNGV. The receptor was isolated from a man between 60 and 75 years old with urothelial cancer. This sequence joins TRBV11-2 and TRBJ2-4, with 9 bases fitting TRBD2. The material sequenced was PBMCs, taken around atezolizumab (anti-PD-L1) treatment. DNA of the CDR3: TGTGCCAGCAGATCGTCTAGCGGGGCTCCGTGGATAGACATTCAGTACTTC. This codes for CASRSSSGAPWIDIQYF.